A single sample is the source of the 26 T cell receptor beta chains below, sequenced in a study of T cells in Graves' hyperthyroidism and ophthalmopathy. The TCR beta CDR3 regions underwent amplification using RNA transcripts as the source. TCR CDR3 regions were first amplified by RT-PCR with HTBI primers. TCRdb re-derived calls from the multiplex PCR reads in MiXCR, one entry per CDR3 protein. The sample consists of 350,000 or so distinct CDR3 sequences, around 20% of them appearing once. Material: blood. Receptors originate from a woman aged 45-60 years with Graves' hyperthyroidism.

This clonotype has ten or more counts. In DNA, the CDR3 is TGTGCCAGCAGCTTAGGGGGCGGAGGGGAAGAGACCCAGTACTTC. Translating it yields CASSLGGGGEETQYF. The chain carries TRBV7-2 and TRBJ2-5; the D gene is possibly TRBD2 (6 bases). This CDR3 is 15 amino acids long. V was clipped by 1 base and J by 3 bases, with 12 bases between them. CDR1 and CDR2 from the germline V gene are SGHTA and FQGNSA.

The V call is TRBV28, the J call TRBJ1-1; 10 nucleotides align to TRBD1. CDR1 and CDR2 from the germline V gene are MDHEN and SYDVKM. CDR3 size: 16 residues. Trimming at V came to 5 bases and at J to 3 bases, leaving 9 bases not matched to a gene. This CDR3 is CASSHRDRGRHTEAFF. CDR3 in DNA: TGTGCCAGCAGTCACCGGGACAGGGGTCGGCACACTGAAGCTTTCTTT.

To note about this clonotype: A much larger clone differs from this one at a single base, so this may be a read error. The V gene is TRBV6-5, the J gene TRBJ1-6; D is undetermined. The CDR3 is 16 amino acids. Germline V gives CDR1 MNHEY, CDR2 SVGAGI. CDR3 nucleotide sequence: TGTGCCAGCAGTTACTCCTCGGGGAGGGCTAATTCACCCCTCAACTTT. It specifies CASSYSSGRANSPLNF.

This clonotype was observed a few times. The V call is TRBV6-1, the J call TRBJ2-7, with 7 bases aligning to TRBD2. The V segment lost 7 bases and the J segment 9 bases; nucleotides outside the gene matches: 12. Per the germline V gene, CDR1 is MNHNS and CDR2 is SASEGT. CDR3 length: 13 amino acids. As DNA, the CDR3 is TGTGCCAGCATAGCGGGCTCCCGGTTAGGGCAGTACTTC. It is translated as CASIAGSRLGQYF.

This clonotype appeared a few times. The chain links TRBV6-1 to TRBJ1-1; 10 bases match TRBD1. V trimming: 6 bases; J trimming: 3 bases; junction bases outside the gene matches: 1. The CDR3 consists of 13 residues. The germline V gene encodes CDR1 MNHNS and CDR2 SASEGT. DNA for the CDR3: TGTGCCAGCAGGGGACAGGGGCACACTGAAGCTTTCTTT. Its protein is CASRGQGHTEAFF.

The table lists this clonotype with many counts. The chain couples TRBV3-1 to TRBJ1-6, with 7 bases fitting TRBD1. V lost 5 bases, J lost 5 bases, and 12 bases stayed unmatched. The germline V gene encodes CDR1 LGHDT and CDR2 YNNKEL (reference sequence). The CDR3 sequence is 17 residues long. CDR3 sequence: CASSSRGGPMDNSPLHF. The DNA for the CDR3 is TGTGCCAGCAGCTCCCGAGGGGGCCCGATGGATAATTCACCCCTCCACTTT.

This clonotype was observed a few times. Because the CDR3 is missing its conserved closing phenylalanine or tryptophan, this is likely a read error. J is TRBJ1-2 and V is TRBV2; D is unclear. Germline loops: CDR1 SNHLY, CDR2 FYNNEI. V dropped 5 bases and J dropped 0 bases, with 13 bases sitting between them. The CDR3 has 15 residues. For the CDR3, the DNA is TGTGCCAGCAGTCCTTCGCGGGCAACTAACTATGGCTACACCCTC. Amino acids: CASSPSRATNYGYTL.

CDR3 sequence: CASTRDRGRNQPQHF. The CDR3 DNA reads as TGTGCCAGCACCCGGGACAGGGGCCGCAATCAGCCCCAGCATTTT. The chain combines TRBV7-8 with TRBJ1-5; 10 bases fit TRBD1. J gave up 2 bases and V 7 bases, and 5 bases lay outside the gene matches. Germline CDR1 and CDR2: SGHVS and FQNEAQ. This CDR3 contains 15 residues.

This clonotype was seen a few times. This chain links TRBV27 with TRBJ2-6; D could derive from TRBD1 or TRBD2 (6 bases each). The germline V gene encodes CDR1 MNHEY and CDR2 SMNVEV (reference sequence). V was shortened by 3 bases and J by 0 bases, with 12 bases between the two germline ends. CDR3 length equals 17 residues. CDR3: CASSFRRGNSGANVLTF. In DNA, the CDR3 is TGTGCCAGCAGTTTTAGGAGGGGGAACTCTGGGGCCAACGTCCTGACTTTC.

This clonotype occurred a few times. The chain combines TRBV5-1 with TRBJ1-3; D gene unclear. The V and J ends lost 0 bases and 1 base respectively, with 11 bases between them. Germline CDR1 is SGHRS and CDR2 is YFSETQ. CDR3 length equals 16 residues. The CDR3 here is CASSLDTLISGNTIYF. CDR3 nucleotides: TGCGCCAGCAGCTTGGACACGTTAATTTCTGGAAACACCATATATTTT.

This clonotype was recorded at least ten times. V and J are TRBV7-9 and TRBJ1-2; perhaps TRBD1 as D (5 bases). The CDR3 covers 12 residues. Germline CDR1 and CDR2: SEHNR and FQNEAQ (reference sequence). V lost 8 bases and J lost 7, with 14 bases in between. CDR3 amino acids: CASLSGRGGYTF. As DNA, the CDR3 is TGTGCCAGCTTGTCGGGGAGGGGTGGCTACACCTTC.

The rearrangement uses TRBV27 and TRBJ1-2; 9 bases agree with TRBD1. V was clipped by 6 bases and J by 8 bases; unmatched bases: 10. In germline, CDR1 is MNHEY, CDR2 SMNVEV (reference sequence). The CDR3 covers 14 residues. CDR3 residues: CASRFIRTGDGYTF. The CDR3 DNA sequence: TGTGCCAGCAGATTTATAAGGACAGGGGACGGCTACACCTTC.

The chain joins TRBV30 to TRBJ1-3, with D possibly being TRBD1 (5 bases). The V and J ends lost 0 bases and 0 bases respectively, with 9 bases between them. Looked up from germline, CDR1 is GTSNPN and CDR2 is SVGIG (reference sequence). This CDR3 is built from 15 residues. This CDR3 reads CAWSVETASGNTIYF. The CDR3 nucleotides are TGTGCCTGGAGTGTAGAGACAGCCTCTGGAAACACCATATATTTT.

This clonotype was seen many times. The chain joins TRBV15 to TRBJ1-2; D is possibly TRBD1 (5 bases). The germline V gene encodes CDR1 LNHNV and CDR2 YYDKDF (reference sequence). The CDR3 loop spans 13 amino acids. The germline V and J ends were trimmed by 1 base and 3 bases, with 6 bases remaining between them. CDR3 DNA: TGTGCCACCAGCAGAGTAGGGGACTATGGCTACACCTTC. Residues: CATSRVGDYGYTF.

V is TRBV4-1 and J is TRBJ2-1; 9 positions agree with TRBD2. Trimming took 0 bases from V and 10 from J; bases not matched to a gene: 7. Germline CDR1 and CDR2: MGHRA and YSYEKL. CDR3 length: 15 amino acids. The CDR3 is CASSQDEGLAWEQFF. Written as DNA, the CDR3 is TGCGCCAGCAGCCAAGATGAGGGACTAGCATGGGAGCAGTTCTTC.

This clonotype was counted only a few times. The V gene is TRBV12-3 or TRBV12-4, the J gene TRBJ2-1; D is ambiguous. The CDR3 is 15 amino acids. The ends were cut back, 4 bases at V and 0 bases at J, with 10 bases in the middle. The CDR3 protein is CASSSAPSSYNEQFF. The DNA for the CDR3 is TGTGCCAGCAGTTCCGCCCCCAGCTCCTACAATGAGCAGTTCTTC.

This clonotype was seen at least ten times. V is TRBV7-2 and J is TRBJ2-7; D tentatively reads TRBD1 or TRBD2 (6 bases each). Looked up from germline, CDR1 is SGHTA and CDR2 is FQGNSA. The CDR3 covers 14 residues. V dropped 4 bases and J dropped 0 bases, with 10 bases sitting between them. In DNA form, the CDR3 reads TGTGCCAGCAGCTCGCGGGACATCTCCTACGAGCAGTACTTC. As protein: CASSSRDISYEQYF.

This clonotype has at least ten counts. The chain recombines TRBV4-2 with TRBJ1-2, with 7 positions matching TRBD1. Germline V CDR1 and CDR2: LGHNA, YNFKEQ. This CDR3 has 16 residues. The V and J ends lost 0 bases and 4 bases, in that order; junction bases with no gene match: 8. The CDR3 spells CASSQDVQGDLYGYTF. The CDR3 nucleotides read TGTGCCAGCAGCCAAGATGTCCAGGGGGATCTCTATGGCTACACCTTC.

This clonotype was seen repeatedly, ten times or more. The rearrangement links TRBV24-1 to TRBJ2-7; either TRBD1 or TRBD2 may fit D (6 bases each). Germline V CDR1 and CDR2: KGHDR, SFDVKD. The CDR3 spans 14 residues. Trimming took 4 bases from V and 1 from J, leaving 10 bases between them. The CDR3 spells CATSEGGSSYEQYF. CDR3 bases: TGTGCCACCAGTGAGGGGGGCAGTTCCTACGAGCAGTACTTC.

The sample holds many counts of this clonotype. In nucleotides, the CDR3 is TGTGCCAGCAGTTCTAGGAATAATTCACCCCTCCACTTT. Encoded protein: CASSSRNNSPLHF. The chain couples TRBV12-3 or TRBV12-4 to TRBJ1-6; D is ambiguous. The CDR3 length is 13 residues. Trimming cost V 4 bases and J 5 bases, with 6 bases left between them.

The rearrangement uses TRBV12-3 or TRBV12-4 and TRBJ2-3; unclear D gene. V lost 0 bases and J lost 6, with 10 bases in between. The CDR3 is 14 residues long. The CDR3 sequence is CASSLATPEDTQYF. CDR3 nucleotides: TGTGCCAGCAGTTTAGCCACCCCGGAGGATACGCAGTATTTT.

The J gene is TRBJ1-3, the V gene TRBV4-1, with D possibly being TRBD1 (6 bases). Germline CDR1 and CDR2: MGHRA and YSYEKL. The CDR3 is 16 residues long. Trimming shortened V by 2 bases and J by 0 bases, and 11 bases separated the two germline ends. The CDR3 DNA is TGCGCCAGCAGCCAACAGGGGTCCCTCTCTGGAAACACCATATATTTT. Translated, it gives CASSQQGSLSGNTIYF.

This clonotype came up many times. The chain joins TRBV12-3 or TRBV12-4 to TRBJ1-5; D possibly corresponds to TRBD1 (6 bases). The CDR3 spans 14 residues. The V end was cut by 5 bases, the J end by 0 bases, with 8 bases between. The DNA of the CDR3 is TGTGCCAGCAGTCGGACAGTTAGCAATCAGCCCCAGCATTTT. It translates to CASSRTVSNQPQHF.

This clonotype was picked up a small number of times. The rearrangement joins TRBV18 to TRBJ1-2; D uncertain. The CDR3 covers 17 residues. CDR1 is KGHSH, CDR2 LQKENI, per germline. The ends were cut back, 1 base at V and 4 bases at J, with 19 bases in the middle. This CDR3 is CASSPQGRGAPLYGYTF. CDR3 nucleotides: TGTGCCAGCTCACCACAGGGTCGGGGAGCTCCCCTCTATGGCTACACCTTC.

This clonotype has ten or more counts. The V gene is TRBV2, the J gene TRBJ2-2, with D perhaps TRBD2 (6 bases). V lost 6 bases to trimming and J lost 0 bases, with 20 bases between them. Looked up from germline, CDR1 is SNHLY and CDR2 is FYNNEI. This CDR3 comprises 18 residues. CDR3 residues: CASRPRGGAISNTGELFF. The CDR3 DNA sequence: TGTGCCAGCAGGCCTCGAGGAGGGGCCATATCGAACACCGGGGAGCTGTTTTTT.

This clonotype has a count of ten or more. This rearrangement joins TRBV29-1 to TRBJ2-1, with no clear D. The germline V and J ends were trimmed by 1 base and 6 bases, with 7 bases remaining between them. The CDR3 extends over 12 amino acids. The germline V gene encodes CDR1 SQVTM and CDR2 ANQGSEA. CDR3 nucleotide sequence: TGCAGCGTTGAAGTTGTGGGCAATGAGCAGTTCTTC. This codes for CSVEVVGNEQFF.